This T cell receptor beta chain originates from a study of neurological immune-mediated disorders. Germline-derived CDR1 and CDR2 are DFQATT and SNEGSKA (reference sequence). The V end lost 1 base, the J end lost 4 bases, and 18 bases lay between the germline ends. CDR3 size: 16 residues. This clonotype was picked up many times. TCRdb ran MiXCR on the 5' RACE reads and lists one entry per CDR3 protein. The sample shows about 52,000 distinct CDR3 sequences, more than 3.5% of them seen only once. Sequencing was performed on PBMCs. The TCR comes from a man aged 55-75 years with multiple sclerosis. This chain joins TRBV20-1 and TRBJ2-3; D is perhaps TRBD1 (6 bases). The CDR3 is CSARGLTDSSPDTQYF. The DNA of the CDR3 is TGCAGTGCTAGAGGGCTGACGGACAGCAGTCCAGATACGCAGTATTTT.